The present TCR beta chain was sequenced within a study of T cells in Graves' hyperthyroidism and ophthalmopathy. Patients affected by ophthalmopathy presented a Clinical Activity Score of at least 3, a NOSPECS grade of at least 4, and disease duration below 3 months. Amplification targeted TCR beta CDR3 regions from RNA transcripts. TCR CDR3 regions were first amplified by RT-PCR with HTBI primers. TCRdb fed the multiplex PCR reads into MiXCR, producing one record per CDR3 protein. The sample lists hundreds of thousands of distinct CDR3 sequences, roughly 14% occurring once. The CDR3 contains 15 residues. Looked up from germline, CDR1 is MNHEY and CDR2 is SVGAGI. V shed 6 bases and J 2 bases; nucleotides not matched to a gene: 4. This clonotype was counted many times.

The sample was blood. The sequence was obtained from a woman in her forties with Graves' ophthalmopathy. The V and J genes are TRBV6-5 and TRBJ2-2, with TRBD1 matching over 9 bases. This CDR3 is CASRPDRGNTGELFF. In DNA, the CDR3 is TGTGCCAGCAGACCGGACAGGGGTAACACCGGGGAGCTGTTTTTT.